This TCR beta chain came from a study of regulatory T cells in long-lasting Graves disease. Study-level points and caveats: Persistent cases favored TRBV28, TRBJ1-2 and TRBJ2-5. With approximately 2,500 shared public clonotypes, persistent patients exceeded new patients, who shared about 1,000. Persistent Graves' patients showed less TCR diversity than newly diagnosed ones.

The sample holds a few counts of this clonotype. Its antigen remains unknown. Indicated time point: newly diagnosed GD, antithyroid drugs for less than 3 months. Researchers made the TCR library from RNA that was extracted from PBMCs. The CDR3 is 12 amino acids. CDR1 and CDR2 from the germline V gene are LNHDA and SQIVND (reference sequence). Trimming shortened V by 3 bases and J by 4 bases, and 5 bases separated the two germline ends. Combining iRepertoire HTBI primers with Arm-PCR of CDR3 regions, the authors built TCR beta libraries. Per the study methods: Across all samples, about 60 TRBV segments and 15 or so TRBJ segments were identified. Using its own MiXCR run on the multiplex PCR reads, TCRdb lists one record per CDR3 protein. TCRdb's processing, not the study's, gives the V and J calls here. The table includes 200,000 to 300,000 distinct CDR3 sequences, around 20% detected once.

The clonotype was recovered from a female donor with Graves disease. The V and J genes are TRBV19 and TRBJ2-3; D gene ambiguous. The sample in question was peripheral blood mononuclear cells (PBMCs), obtained at new diagnosis, from a patient treated with antithyroid drugs. The CDR3 nucleotides read TGTGCCAGTAGTATGTTCGCAGATACGCAGTATTTT. As protein: CASSMFADTQYF.